This T cell receptor beta chain was found in a study of blood T cells in healthy people across ages. Germline V lookup: CDR1 ENHRY, CDR2 SYGVKD. The CDR3 has 12 amino acids. Deletions cut 10 bases from V and 4 bases from J, with 13 bases between. For the second PCR, which ran for 7 to 11 cycles, a sample-barcoded 5' primer and a J-beta primer mix were used. Each CDR3 protein is one row after TCRdb ran MiXCR on the 5' RACE reads. The sample shows over 950,000 distinct CDR3 sequences, roughly half of them seen only once. Material: blood. The sequence came from a woman in her sixties or seventies in good health. The chain is built from TRBV10-3 and TRBJ1-2; maybe TRBD1 (5 bases). This chain's CDR3 is CATQGYFYGYTF. CDR3 bases: TGTGCCACCCAGGGATACTTCTATGGCTACACCTTC.